This T cell receptor (beta chain) comes out of a study of blood T cell repertoires in COVID-19. This CDR3 contains 15 residues. Deletions cut 1 base from V and 2 bases from J, with 12 bases between. The germline V gene encodes CDR1 SGHTA and CDR2 FQGNSA. Libraries were prepared by immunoSEQ multiplex PCR; TCRdb keeps only in-frame clonotypes and omits some of them. The table lists 70,000 or so clones, 87% of them singletons. Sequencing was performed on peripheral blood. The chain employs TRBV7-2 and TRBJ2-7; D may be TRBD2 (6 bases). The clonotype comes from a woman aged 18-35 years with acute or convalescent COVID-19. The CDR3 spells CASSLGGGAPYEQYF. The CDR3 region has the DNA TGTGCCAGCAGCTTAGGTGGCGGGGCCCCCTACGAGCAGTACTTC.